Sequencing of this TCR beta chain was carried out in a study of cytomegalovirus exposure and HLA in healthy donors. With 60 Vbeta and 13 Jbeta primers, the PCR was carried out. TCRdb's table, derived via immunoSEQ multiplex PCR, lists solely in-frame clones and lacks some. The sample holds tens of thousands of clones, almost 75% seen once. Trimming took off 4 bases at V and 3 bases at J, with 16 bases between the two ends. The CDR3 is made up of 15 amino acids. The V gene's germline CDR1 is SGHDT and CDR2 YYEEEE. J is TRBJ1-1 and V is TRBV5-6; D is possibly TRBD1 (6 bases). Sample: PBMCs. This sequence originates from a man aged 50-60 years in good health and CMV-seronegative. For the CDR3, the DNA is TGTGCCAGCAGCGCTCCAGGGGTGGCGTACACTGAAGCTTTCTTT. Its protein product is CASSAPGVAYTEAFF.